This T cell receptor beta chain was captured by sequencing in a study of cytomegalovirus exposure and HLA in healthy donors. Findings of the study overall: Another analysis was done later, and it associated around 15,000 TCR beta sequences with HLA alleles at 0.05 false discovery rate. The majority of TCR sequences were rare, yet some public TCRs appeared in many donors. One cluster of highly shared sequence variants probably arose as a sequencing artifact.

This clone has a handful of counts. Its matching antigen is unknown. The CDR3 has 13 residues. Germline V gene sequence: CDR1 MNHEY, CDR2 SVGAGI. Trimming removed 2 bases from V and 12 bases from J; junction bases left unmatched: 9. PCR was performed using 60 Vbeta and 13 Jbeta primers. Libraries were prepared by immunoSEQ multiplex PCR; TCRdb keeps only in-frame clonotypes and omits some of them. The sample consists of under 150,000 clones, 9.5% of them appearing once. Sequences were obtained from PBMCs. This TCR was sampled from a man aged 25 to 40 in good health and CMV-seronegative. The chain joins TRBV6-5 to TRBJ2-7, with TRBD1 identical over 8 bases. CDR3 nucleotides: TGTGCCAGCAGTTACCAACGGACAGGGCCGGTGTACTTC. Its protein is CASSYQRTGPVYF.